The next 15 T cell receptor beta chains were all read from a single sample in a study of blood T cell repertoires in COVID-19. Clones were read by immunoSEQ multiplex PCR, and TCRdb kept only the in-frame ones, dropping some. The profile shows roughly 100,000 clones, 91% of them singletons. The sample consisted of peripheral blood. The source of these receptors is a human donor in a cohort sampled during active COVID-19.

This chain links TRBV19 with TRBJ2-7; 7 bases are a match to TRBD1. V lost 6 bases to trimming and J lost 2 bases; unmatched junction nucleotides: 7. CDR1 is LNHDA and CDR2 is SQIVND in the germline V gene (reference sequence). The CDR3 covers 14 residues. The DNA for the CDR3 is TGTGCCAGTAGGCTTCGGACAGGTACCTACGAGCAGTACTTC. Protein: CASRLRTGTYEQYF.

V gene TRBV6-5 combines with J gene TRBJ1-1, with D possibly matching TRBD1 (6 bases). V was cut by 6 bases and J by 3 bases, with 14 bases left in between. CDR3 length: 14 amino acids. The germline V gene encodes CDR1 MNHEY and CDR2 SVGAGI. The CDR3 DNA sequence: TGTGCCAGCAGCCCAGGGGTAGAGTACACTGAAGCTTTCTTT. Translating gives CASSPGVEYTEAFF.

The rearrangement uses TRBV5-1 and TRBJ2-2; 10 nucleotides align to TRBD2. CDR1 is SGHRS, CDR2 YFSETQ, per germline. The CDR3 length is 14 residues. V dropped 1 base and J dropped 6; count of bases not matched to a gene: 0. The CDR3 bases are TGCGCCAGCAGCTTGCTAGCGGGAGCCGGGGAGCTGTTTTTT. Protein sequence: CASSLLAGAGELFF.

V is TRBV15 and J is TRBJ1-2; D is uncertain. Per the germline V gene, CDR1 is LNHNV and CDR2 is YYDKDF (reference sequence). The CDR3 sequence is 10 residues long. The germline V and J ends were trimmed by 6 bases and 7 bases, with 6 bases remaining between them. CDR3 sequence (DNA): TGTGCCACCAGGGGAGGTGGCTACACCTTC. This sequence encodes CATRGGGYTF.

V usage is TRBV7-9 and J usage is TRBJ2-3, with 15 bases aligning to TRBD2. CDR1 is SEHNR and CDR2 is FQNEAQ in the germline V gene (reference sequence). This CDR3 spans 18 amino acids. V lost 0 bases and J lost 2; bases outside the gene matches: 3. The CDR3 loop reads CASSLAGLAGGSTDTQYF. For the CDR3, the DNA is TGTGCCAGCAGCTTAGCGGGACTAGCGGGAGGTTCCACAGATACGCAGTATTTT.

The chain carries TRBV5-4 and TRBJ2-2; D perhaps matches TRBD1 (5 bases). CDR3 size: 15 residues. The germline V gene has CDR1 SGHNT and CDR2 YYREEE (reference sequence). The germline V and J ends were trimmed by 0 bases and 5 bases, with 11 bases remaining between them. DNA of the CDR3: TGTGCCAGCAGCTTGGTGGCAGGGAAGACCGGGGAGCTGTTTTTT. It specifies CASSLVAGKTGELFF. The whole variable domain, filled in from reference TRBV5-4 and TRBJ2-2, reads ETGVTQSPTHLIKTRGQQVTLRCSSQSGHNTVSWYQQALGQGPQFIFQYYREEENGRGNFPPRFSGLQFPNYSSELNVNALELDDSALYLCASSLVAGKTGELFFGEGSRLTVL.

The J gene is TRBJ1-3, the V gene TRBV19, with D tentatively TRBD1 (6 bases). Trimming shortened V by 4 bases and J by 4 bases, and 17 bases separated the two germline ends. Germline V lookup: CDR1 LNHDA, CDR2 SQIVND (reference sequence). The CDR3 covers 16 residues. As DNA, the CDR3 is TGTGCCAGTAGTAGGGTCTCTGGACAGTTAGGAAACACCATATATTTT. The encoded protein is CASSRVSGQLGNTIYF.

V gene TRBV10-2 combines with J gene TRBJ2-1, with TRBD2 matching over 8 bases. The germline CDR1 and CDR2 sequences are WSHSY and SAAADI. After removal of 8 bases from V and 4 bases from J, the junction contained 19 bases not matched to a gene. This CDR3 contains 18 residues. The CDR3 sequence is CASAPGGQTSGTYNEQFF. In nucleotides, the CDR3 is TGCGCCAGCGCTCCTGGGGGTCAAACTAGCGGAACTTACAATGAGCAGTTCTTC.

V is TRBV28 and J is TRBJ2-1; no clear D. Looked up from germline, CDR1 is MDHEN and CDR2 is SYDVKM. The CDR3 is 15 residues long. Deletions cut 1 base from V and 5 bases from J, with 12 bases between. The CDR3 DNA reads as TGTGCCAGCAGTTTATACAGCCTCCTCCACAATGAGCAGTTCTTC. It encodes CASSLYSLLHNEQFF. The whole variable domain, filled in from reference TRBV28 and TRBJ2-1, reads DVKVTQSSRYLVKRTGEKVFLECVQDMDHENMFWYRQDPGLGLRLIYFSYDVKMKEKGDIPEGYSVSREKKERFSLILESASTNQTSMYLCASSLYSLLHNEQFFGPGTRLTVL.

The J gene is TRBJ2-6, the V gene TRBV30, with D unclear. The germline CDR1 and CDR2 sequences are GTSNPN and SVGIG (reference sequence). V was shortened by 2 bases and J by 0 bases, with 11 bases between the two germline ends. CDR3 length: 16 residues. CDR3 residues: CAWSRSLFSGANVLTF. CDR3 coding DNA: TGTGCCTGGAGTCGGTCACTTTTCTCTGGGGCCAACGTCCTGACTTTC. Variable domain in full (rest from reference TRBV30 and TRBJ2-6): SQTIHQWPATLVQPVGSPLSLECTVEGTSNPNLYWYRQAAGRGLQLLFYSVGIGQISSEVPQNLSASRPQDRQFILSSKKLLLSDSGFYLCAWSRSLFSGANVLTFGAGSRLTVL.

CDR3 sequence reads: CASSLRDGEKLFF. Written as DNA, the CDR3 is TGTGCCAGCAGCTTAAGAGACGGGGAAAAACTGTTTTTT. The chain couples TRBV13 to TRBJ1-4; D remains unclear. The germline V and J ends were trimmed by 2 bases and 8 bases, with 9 bases remaining between them. This CDR3 has 13 amino acids. Germline CDR1 reads PRHDT; CDR2 reads FYEKMQ (reference sequence).

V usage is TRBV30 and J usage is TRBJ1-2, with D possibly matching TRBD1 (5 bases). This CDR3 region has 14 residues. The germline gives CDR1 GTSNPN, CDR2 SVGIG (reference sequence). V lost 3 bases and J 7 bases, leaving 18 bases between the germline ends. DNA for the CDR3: TGTGCCTGGAGGGAAACTACAGGTTTGGGTGGCTACACCTTC. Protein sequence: CAWRETTGLGGYTF.

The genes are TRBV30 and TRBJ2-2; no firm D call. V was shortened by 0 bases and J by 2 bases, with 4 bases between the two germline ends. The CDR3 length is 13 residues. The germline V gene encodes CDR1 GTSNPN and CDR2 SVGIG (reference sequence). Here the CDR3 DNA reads TGTGCCTGGAGTGTACTCAACACCGGGGAGCTGTTTTTT. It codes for CAWSVLNTGELFF.

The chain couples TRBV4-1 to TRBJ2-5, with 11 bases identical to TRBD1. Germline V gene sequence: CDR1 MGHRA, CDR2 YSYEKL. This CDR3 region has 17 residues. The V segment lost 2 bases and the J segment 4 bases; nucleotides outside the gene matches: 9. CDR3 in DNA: TGCGCCAGCAGCCAACGGACAGGGGGCTCGGGTGGAGAGACCCAGTACTTC. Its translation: CASSQRTGGSGGETQYF.

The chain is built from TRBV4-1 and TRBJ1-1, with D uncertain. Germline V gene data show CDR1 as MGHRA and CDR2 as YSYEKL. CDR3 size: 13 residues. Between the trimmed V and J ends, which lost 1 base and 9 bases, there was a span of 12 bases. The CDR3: CASSQVVSVQAFF. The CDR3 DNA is TGCGCCAGCAGCCAAGTAGTAAGCGTTCAAGCTTTCTTT.